The 3 T cell receptor beta chains below were found in one sample sequenced in a study of T cells in Graves' hyperthyroidism and ophthalmopathy. Amplification yielded TCR beta CDR3 regions, with RNA transcripts as the source. The primer set for the first-round RT-PCR of the TCR CDR3 was HTBI. A single record per CDR3 protein comes from TCRdb applying MiXCR to the multiplex PCR reads. The sample yields roughly 500,000 distinct CDR3 sequences, approximately 49% seen once. Sequencing input: peripheral blood or thyroid tissue (not recorded which). All receptors derive from an adult woman with Graves' disease, either hyperthyroidism or ophthalmopathy (not recorded which).

J is TRBJ2-6 and V is TRBV10-3; D gene unclear. The CDR3 runs to 14 residues. CDR1 ENHRY and CDR2 SYGVKD come from the germline V gene. The germline V and J ends were trimmed by 2 bases and 4 bases, with 6 bases remaining between them. The CDR3 region is CAISELWGANVLTF. CDR3 bases: TGTGCCATCAGTGAGCTGTGGGGGGCCAACGTCCTGACTTTC.

With respect to this clonotype: A much larger clone sits a single nucleotide away, making a read error possible. J is TRBJ1-1 and V is TRBV7-2, with D perhaps TRBD1 (5 bases). The CDR3 runs 16 residues. Germline CDR1 reads SGHTA; CDR2 reads FQGNSA. Trimming removed 5 bases at V and 4 bases at J, with 20 bases between. CDR3 residues: CASSRGEGRWGTEAFF. The CDR3 DNA reads TGTGCCAGCAGCCGAGGGGAGGGCCGTTGGGGCACTGAAGCTTTCTTT.

This clonotype was found a few times. The J gene is TRBJ2-2, the V gene TRBV7-9; D not certain. Per the germline V gene, CDR1 is SEHNR and CDR2 is FQNEAQ (reference sequence). Trimming took 6 bases from V and 7 from J, leaving 12 bases between them. This CDR3 region has 13 residues. CDR3 region: CASSSLRVGELFF. Here the CDR3 DNA reads TGTGCCAGCAGTTCCCTTCGGGTCGGGGAGCTGTTTTTT. Combining the CDR3 with reference TRBV7-9 and TRBJ2-2 gives the whole variable domain DTGVSQNPRHKITKRGQNVTFRCDPISEHNRLYWYRQTLGQGPEFLTYFQNEAQLEKSRLLSDRFSAERPKGSFSTLEIQRTEQGDSAMYLCASSSLRVGELFFGEGSRLTVL.